A single T cell receptor beta chain is shown here with its context. Its antigen is unidentified. Assay: immunoSEQ multiplex PCR; the TCRdb copy retains only in-frame clones and omits some. The repertoire has approximately 140,000 clones, 80% to 95% of them found once; the top ten carry roughly 4%. Trimming pared 5 bases from V and 5 bases from J, leaving 16 bases between. The CDR3 covers 15 residues. CDR1 and CDR2 from the germline V gene are MDHEN and SYDVKM. This sample was taken from a study of T cell responses to AZD1222 COVID-19 vaccine. Study-level points and caveats: Every sample of the repertoires postdated the peak T cell response.

The TCR sequence derives from an adult who received the AZD1222 COVID-19 vaccine. The starting material was peripheral blood, obtained 28 days after the second AZD1222 dose. The gene calls are TRBV28 and TRBJ1-5, with D hard to call. CDR3 sequence: CASSSRSGSDQPQHF. CDR3 DNA: TGTGCCAGCAGTAGCCGGAGTGGATCGGATCAGCCCCAGCATTTT.